The text below deals with one TCR beta chain. Its specificity is unknown. This entry comes from a study of cytomegalovirus exposure and HLA in healthy donors. Study-wide findings and caveats: Among CMV-associated TCR beta chains, most appeared HLA-restricted in a later analysis.

The PCR used 60 Vbeta and 13 Jbeta primers. Sequenced by immunoSEQ multiplex PCR; TCRdb stores in-frame clones only, minus some. The sample shows about 180,000 clones, around 80% of them seen only once. Trimming shortened V by 4 bases and J by 4 bases, and 19 bases separated the two germline ends. Germline V CDR1 and CDR2: MNHEY, SMNVEV (reference sequence). The CDR3 is made up of 16 amino acids. The source of this sequence is a man aged 18 to 35 in good health and CMV-seronegative. V and J are TRBV27 and TRBJ1-2; D possibly corresponds to TRBD1 (6 bases). The sample was PBMCs. DNA for the CDR3: TGTGCCAGCAGTTATACCGGGACACGTAGAACCTATGGCTACACCTTC. It specifies CASSYTGTRRTYGYTF.